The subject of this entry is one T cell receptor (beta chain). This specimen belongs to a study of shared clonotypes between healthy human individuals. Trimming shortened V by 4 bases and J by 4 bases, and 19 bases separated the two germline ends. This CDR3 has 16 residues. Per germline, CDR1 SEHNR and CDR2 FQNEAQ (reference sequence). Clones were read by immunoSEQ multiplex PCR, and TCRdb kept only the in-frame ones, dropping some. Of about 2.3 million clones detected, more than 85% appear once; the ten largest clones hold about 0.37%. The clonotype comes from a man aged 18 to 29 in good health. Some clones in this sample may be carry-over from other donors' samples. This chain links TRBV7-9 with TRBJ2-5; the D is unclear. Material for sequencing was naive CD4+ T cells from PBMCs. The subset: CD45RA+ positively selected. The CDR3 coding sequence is TGTGCCAGCAGCTCAACCCCAGCCGTCCCCCGAGAGACCCAGTACTTC. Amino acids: CASSSTPAVPRETQYF.